The rows below give T cell receptor beta chains drawn from one sample of a study of blood T cell repertoires in COVID-19. The table came from immunoSEQ multiplex PCR; TCRdb's copy has only in-frame clones and leaves some out. The table records under 250,000 clones, 70% to 90% of them present only once. The sequenced material came from peripheral blood. These receptors were taken from a man aged 45-65 years who had recovered from COVID-19. The CDR3 runs from the conserved cysteine through the conserved F or W. A D gene is named only where the DNA matches it firmly. Clone size is not always given. Where it is, it says once, few, many or a class for expanded clones.

d_call,j_call,clone_size,cdr3_length,v_call,cdr3_aa,cdr3_nt
TRBD2,TRBJ2-7,-,13,TRBV12-3/TRBV12-4,CASSLAGGYEQYF,TGTGCCAGCAGTCTAGCGGGAGGTTACGAGCAGTACTTC
-,TRBJ1-5,-,15,TRBV6-5,CASTRERRSNQPQHF,TGTGCCAGCACCCGGGAGCGCAGAAGCAATCAGCCCCAGCATTTT
TRBD2,TRBJ2-7,-,14,TRBV28,CASRPTSGVYEQYF,TGTGCCAGCAGGCCCACTAGCGGGGTTTACGAGCAGTACTTC
TRBD1,TRBJ1-5,once,15,TRBV6-5,CASSQGAHSNQPQHF,TGTGCCAGCAGCCAGGGGGCGCATAGCAATCAGCCCCAGCATTTT
-,TRBJ2-2,-,12,TRBV19,CASSKRSGELFF,TGTGCCAGTAGTAAGAGGTCCGGGGAGCTGTTTTTT
-,TRBJ2-1,-,21,TRBV21-1,CASSTKNGQGPGTSGVDEQFF,TGTGCCAGCAGCACGAAGAATGGACAGGGGCCGGGGACTAGCGGTGTCGATGAGCAGTTCTTC
-,TRBJ1-1,-,15,TRBV6-5,CASSYRITGNTEAFF,TGTGCCAGCAGTTACCGAATTACAGGGAACACTGAAGCTTTCTTT
-,TRBJ2-2,-,13,TRBV5-1,CASSLSVGGELFF,TGCGCCAGCAGCTTGTCAGTTGGCGGGGAGCTGTTTTTT
TRBD1,TRBJ1-4,-,15,TRBV4-1,CASSPRTGQNEKLFF,TGCGCCAGCAGCCCTAGGACAGGTCAAAACGAAAAACTGTTTTTT
TRBD1,TRBJ1-5,-,15,TRBV5-8,CASSLGNRGHQPQHF,TGTGCCAGCAGCTTGGGGAACAGGGGCCATCAGCCCCAGCATTTT
TRBD2,TRBJ2-1,-,20,TRBV19,CASRTIFGLAGDSAYNEQFF,TGTGCCAGTAGGACTATATTTGGACTAGCGGGAGACAGCGCCTACAATGAGCAGTTCTTC
-,TRBJ1-4,-,14,TRBV2,CASREGGFNEKLFF,TGTGCCAGCAGGGAGGGGGGGTTTAATGAAAAACTGTTTTTT
TRBD1,TRBJ2-5,-,14,TRBV29-1,CSVRDRGYMETQYF,TGCAGCGTTCGGGACAGGGGGTATATGGAGACCCAGTACTTC
TRBD1,TRBJ1-1,-,14,TRBV18,CASSHDRVNTEAFF,TGTGCCAGCTCTCACGACAGGGTGAACACTGAAGCTTTCTTT
TRBD1,TRBJ2-2,-,15,TRBV7-2,CASSPRQGQTGELFF,TGTGCCAGCAGCCCACGACAGGGTCAAACCGGGGAGCTGTTTTTT
-,TRBJ1-1,-,14,TRBV6-4,CARNYRVMNTEAFF,TGTGCCAGAAACTACAGGGTTATGAACACTGAAGCTTTCTTT
TRBD2,TRBJ2-1,-,18,TRBV24-1,CATSDAGLAGFPYNEQFF,TGTGCCACCAGTGATGCTGGACTAGCGGGATTCCCTTACAATGAGCAGTTCTTC
-,TRBJ1-3,once,11,TRBV20-1,CSAGVGNTIYF,TGCAGTGCCGGAGTTGGAAACACCATATATTTT
TRBD2,TRBJ2-1,once,17,TRBV30,CAWSGQGAGGSYNEQFF,TGTGCCTGGAGCGGTCAGGGAGCGGGAGGGTCCTACAATGAGCAGTTCTTC
-,TRBJ2-7,few,14,TRBV9,CASSVGQENYEQYF,TGTGCCAGCAGCGTAGGTCAAGAGAACTACGAGCAGTACTTC
-,TRBJ2-4,-,14,TRBV28,CASSSRGTTGIQYF,TGTGCCAGCAGTTCCCGGGGGACCACGGGCATTCAGTACTTC
-,TRBJ2-7,once,14,TRBV15,CATSTRGSPSEQYF,TGTGCCACCAGTACCCGGGGTTCCCCATCCGAGCAGTACTTC
-,TRBJ1-6,-,17,TRBV28,CASSLVAREFVNSPLHF,TGTGCCAGCAGTTTGGTAGCGCGGGAATTTGTGAATTCACCCCTCCACTTT